Presented here are 27 T cell receptor beta chains from one specimen sequenced in a study of T cells in Graves' hyperthyroidism and ophthalmopathy. Amplification targeted TCR beta CDR3 regions from RNA transcripts. The HTBI primer set drove a first-round RT-PCR of the TCR CDR3. One entry per CDR3 protein, called by TCRdb with MiXCR from the multiplex PCR reads. The repertoire holds about half a million distinct CDR3 sequences, 15% to 20% seen once, with about 29% in the top ten. The sample was blood. The source of these receptors is a woman in her 30s with Graves' ophthalmopathy.

This clonotype was detected many times. The chain employs TRBV12-3 or TRBV12-4 and TRBJ1-2, with D possibly being TRBD1 (5 bases). The CDR3 spans 14 residues. V was pared by 4 bases and J by 6 bases, with 15 bases between. CDR3 protein: CASSSRRLGHGYTF. The CDR3 DNA is TGTGCCAGCAGTTCGCGGAGACTGGGGCATGGCTACACCTTC.

In this sample, this clonotype turned up a few times. This chain uses TRBV6-1 with TRBJ2-7; 8 bases align to TRBD2. Germline V gene lookup returns CDR1 MNHNS and CDR2 SASEGT. V was pared by 5 bases and J by 7 bases, with 16 bases of the junction left unmatched. CDR3 length: 16 residues. CDR3 residues: CASSSPRAGGEGEQYF. The CDR3 DNA reads as TGTGCCAGCAGTTCGCCTCGCGCGGGGGGAGAAGGGGAGCAGTACTTC.

A few counts support this clonotype. CDR3 in DNA: TGTGCCAGCAGTCCCCTATGGGGAGGATATAATGGGACCCAGTACTTC. This sequence encodes CASSPLWGGYNGTQYF. This rearrangement joins TRBV6-2 or TRBV6-3 to TRBJ2-5, with a weak D call TRBD2 (6 bases). The CDR3 consists of 16 residues. V was clipped by 5 bases and J by 7 bases, with 23 bases between them. Germline lookup yields CDR1 MNHEY and CDR2 SVGEGT.

There are many counts of this clonotype. CDR3 nucleotide sequence: TGTGCCAGCACCATTGGGACAGGGCCCATTTATGGGAATGGCTACACCTTC. Its protein product is CASTIGTGPIYGNGYTF. J is TRBJ1-2 and V is TRBV28, with 9 bases lining up with TRBD1. Germline V lookup: CDR1 MDHEN, CDR2 SYDVKM. J was trimmed by 6 bases and V by 7 bases; bases with no gene match: 18. This CDR3 is built from 17 residues.

The J gene is TRBJ1-5, the V gene TRBV2, with 8 bases identical to TRBD1. From germline, CDR1 is SNHLY and CDR2 FYNNEI. The CDR3 spans 13 residues. J was trimmed by 8 bases and V by 7 bases; bases with no gene match: 7. CDR3 sequence: CASTSDRVKPQHF. CDR3 nucleotide sequence: TGTGCCAGCACCTCGGACAGGGTAAAGCCCCAGCATTTT. Supplemented by reference TRBV2 and TRBJ1-5, the full variable domain reads EPEVTQTPSHQVTQMGQEVILRCVPISNHLYFYWYRQILGQKVEFLVSFYNNEISEKSEIFDDQFSVERPDGSNFTLKIRSTKLEDSAMYFCASTSDRVKPQHFGDGTRLSIL.

Concerning this clonotype: A read error may explain this, as a much larger clone is one base away. The chain has TRBV11-2 and TRBJ2-1; perhaps D is TRBD1 or TRBD2 (5 bases each). Germline CDR1 and CDR2: SGHAT and FQNNGV. V lost 3 bases and J lost 2, with 14 bases in between. This CDR3 spans 16 amino acids. The chain's CDR3 is CASSFSAGGTYNEQFF. In DNA form, the CDR3 reads TGTGCCAGCAGCTTCTCTGCTGGGGGAACCTACAATGAGCAGTTCTTC.

This clonotype was seen only a few times. The chain uses TRBV20-1 and TRBJ2-1, with 13 bases matching TRBD2. The germline V gene has CDR1 DFQATT and CDR2 SNEGSKA (reference sequence). The CDR3 length is 17 residues. V lost 1 base and J lost 5; bases outside the gene matches: 8. The CDR3: CSARVLTSGRNDNEQFF. In nucleotides, the CDR3 is TGCAGTGCTAGAGTTTTGACTAGCGGGAGGAACGACAATGAGCAGTTCTTC.

In this sample, this clonotype turned up a few times. The chain links TRBV6-2 or TRBV6-3 to TRBJ2-3; a possible D gene is TRBD1 (5 bases). The germline V and J ends were trimmed by 2 bases and 2 bases, with 8 bases remaining between them. The CDR3 loop spans 14 amino acids. Germline assignment: CDR1 MNHEY and CDR2 SVGEGT. The CDR3 nucleotides are TGTGCCAGCAGTTACGGGGCAAACACAGATACGCAGTATTTT. This gives the protein CASSYGANTDTQYF.

The chain recombines TRBV6-4 with TRBJ1-6; a weak D match, TRBD1 (5 bases). Germline loops: CDR1 MRHNA, CDR2 SNTAGT. The ends were cut back, 4 bases at V and 11 bases at J, with 12 bases in the middle. The CDR3 covers 13 residues. The CDR3 DNA reads as TGTGCCAGCAGTGGGTGGGGGGGACCACCCCTCCACTTT. It translates to CASSGWGGPPLHF.

This clonotype was seen at least ten times. The CDR3 is CSAPPSYNEQFF. CDR3 in DNA: TGCAGTGCCCCCCCCTCCTACAATGAGCAGTTCTTC. The chain has TRBV20-1 and TRBJ2-1; D is uncertain. The CDR3 extends over 12 amino acids. Trimming cost V 6 bases and J 0 bases, with 6 bases left between them. Germline lookup yields CDR1 DFQATT and CDR2 SNEGSKA (reference sequence).

This sequence joins TRBV29-1 and TRBJ1-1, with D tentatively TRBD1 (5 bases). Germline assignment: CDR1 SQVTM and CDR2 ANQGSEA. The CDR3 totals 11 residues. Trimming stripped 7 bases from V and 5 bases from J, with 11 bases between. The CDR3 bases are TGCAGCGCCTGGGACGGGACTGAAGCTTTCTTT. Protein product: CSAWDGTEAFF.

In this sample, this clonotype turned up a few times. This sequence joins TRBV6-1 and TRBJ2-7, with 7 bases that match TRBD1. Germline trimming cut 2 bases from V and 2 bases from J; bases unmatched to any gene: 6. This CDR3 region has 15 residues. CDR1 and CDR2 (germline): MNHNS, SASEGT. CDR3 bases: TGTGCCAGCAGTGAATCTGCCGGGACAGCCTACGAGCAGTACTTC. Translation gives CASSESAGTAYEQYF.

The V and J genes are TRBV20-1 and TRBJ1-6, with TRBD1 as a possible D gene (6 bases). Trimming shortened V by 0 bases and J by 9 bases, and 12 bases separated the two germline ends. Germline loops: CDR1 DFQATT, CDR2 SNEGSKA (reference sequence). This CDR3 is built from 14 residues. The DNA for the CDR3 is TGCAGTGCTAGAGACGGGGGCTCCGGTTCACCCCTCCACTTT. Translation: CSARDGGSGSPLHF.

This clonotype occurred many times. The V gene is TRBV30, the J gene TRBJ2-1; D remains unclear. Trimming stripped 5 bases from V and 9 bases from J, with 8 bases between. CDR1 is GTSNPN and CDR2 is SVGIG in the germline V gene (reference sequence). This CDR3 has 10 residues. CDR3 DNA sequence: TGTGCCTGGCGGAACGGTGAGCAGTTCTTC. Translated, it gives CAWRNGEQFF. Together with reference TRBV30 and TRBJ2-1, the CDR3 gives the full variable domain: SQTIHQWPATLVQPVGSPLSLECTVEGTSNPNLYWYRQAAGRGLQLLFYSVGIGQISSEVPQNLSASRPQDRQFILSSKKLLLSDSGFYLCAWRNGEQFFGPGTRLTVL.

This clonotype has only a few counts. V usage is TRBV4-3 and J usage is TRBJ2-1; 9 bases are shared with TRBD1. Germline V gene sequence: CDR1 LGHNA, CDR2 YSLEER. This CDR3 spans 16 amino acids. Germline trimming cut 3 bases from V and 5 bases from J; bases unmatched to any gene: 8. The CDR3 region has the DNA TGCGCCAGCAGCCAGGGGACAGGGCTTGGGCACAATGAGCAGTTCTTC. Amino acids: CASSQGTGLGHNEQFF.

The V call is TRBV3-1, the J call TRBJ2-1; D is possibly TRBD2 (6 bases). This CDR3 is built from 13 residues. The germline V and J ends were trimmed by 3 bases and 12 bases, with 15 bases remaining between them. Looked up from germline, CDR1 is LGHDT and CDR2 is YNNKEL (reference sequence). CDR3 amino acids: CASSQHWREGQFF. In nucleotides, the CDR3 is TGTGCCAGCAGCCAGCATTGGCGGGAAGGGCAGTTCTTC.

The chain is built from TRBV3-1 and TRBJ2-4; maybe TRBD1 (5 bases). The CDR3 runs to 17 residues. CDR1 is LGHDT and CDR2 is YNNKEL in the germline V gene (reference sequence). The V and J ends lost 3 bases and 1 base respectively, with 16 bases between them. CDR3 amino acids: CASSQFLGPGAKNIQYF. DNA of the CDR3: TGTGCCAGCAGCCAGTTTTTGGGGCCGGGCGCCAAAAACATTCAGTACTTC.

This sequence joins TRBV28 and TRBJ2-1; D is possibly TRBD1 or TRBD2 (5 bases each). Per germline, CDR1 MDHEN and CDR2 SYDVKM. The CDR3 spans 19 residues. V was pared by 3 bases and J by 0 bases, with 21 bases between. For the CDR3, the DNA is TGTGCCAGCAGTTTCCTCGGGGAGCTTCCAGGGAGCTCCTACAATGAGCAGTTCTTC. This sequence encodes CASSFLGELPGSSYNEQFF.

This clonotype was detected ten times or more. The chain employs TRBV28 and TRBJ1-3, with D possibly being TRBD1 (5 bases). Germline V lookup: CDR1 MDHEN, CDR2 SYDVKM. This CDR3 is built from 14 residues. Trimming removed 6 bases from V and 3 bases from J, with 12 bases in between. The CDR3 loop is CASSLGHLGNTIYF. CDR3 nucleotides: TGTGCCAGCAGCCTCGGACACCTTGGAAACACCATATATTTT. Complete variable domain (other parts from reference TRBV28 and TRBJ1-3): DVKVTQSSRYLVKRTGEKVFLECVQDMDHENMFWYRQDPGLGLRLIYFSYDVKMKEKGDIPEGYSVSREKKERFSLILESASTNQTSMYLCASSLGHLGNTIYFGEGSWLTVV.

The chain carries TRBV7-2 and TRBJ2-1; 14 positions agree with TRBD2. Germline CDR1 reads SGHTA; CDR2 reads FQGNSA. With V trimmed by 3 bases and J by 8 bases, 3 bases remained unmatched. There are 15 residues in the CDR3. CDR3: CASSLGLAGVYEQFF. DNA of the CDR3: TGTGCCAGCAGCTTGGGACTAGCGGGAGTCTATGAGCAGTTCTTC.

This clonotype was picked up many times. The J gene is TRBJ2-7, the V gene TRBV2; D is perhaps TRBD1 (7 bases). The germline V gene encodes CDR1 SNHLY and CDR2 FYNNEI. Trimming removed 6 bases from V and 0 bases from J, with 9 bases in between. The CDR3 is 13 amino acids. CDR3 nucleotide sequence: TGTGCCAGCAGCAGGGGGGACTCCTACGAGCAGTACTTC. Encoded protein: CASSRGDSYEQYF.

This clonotype was found a few times. The chain combines TRBV20-1 with TRBJ2-4; D ambiguous. The V end was cut by 3 bases, the J end by 9 bases, with 21 bases between. Germline-derived CDR1 and CDR2 are DFQATT and SNEGSKA (reference sequence). This CDR3 comprises 15 residues. CDR3 amino acids: CSASPLWGKQGIQYF. In DNA form, the CDR3 reads TGCAGTGCTAGTCCCCTATGGGGTAAACAAGGCATTCAGTACTTC.

The rearrangement uses TRBV7-6 and TRBJ1-2; TRBD1 might be the D (5 bases). CDR1 SGHVS and CDR2 FNYEAQ come from the germline V gene. There are 13 residues in the CDR3. With 8 bases removed from V and 6 bases from J, the gap between germline ends came to 16 bases. The CDR3 bases are TGTGCCAGCGGAACCGGGACTCCTCATGGCTACACCTTC. Translation gives CASGTGTPHGYTF. The full variable domain, completed using reference TRBV7-6 and TRBJ1-2, is GAGVSQSPRYKVTKRGQDVALRCDPISGHVSLYWYRQALGQGPEFLTYFNYEAQQDKSGLPNDRFSAERPEGSISTLTIQRTEQRDSAMYRCASGTGTPHGYTFGSGTRLTVV.

This clonotype was found many times. V gene TRBV3-1 combines with J gene TRBJ2-1; the D gene is possibly TRBD1 (5 bases). Germline CDR1 is LGHDT and CDR2 is YNNKEL (reference sequence). The V end was cut by 6 bases, the J end by 0 bases, with 12 bases between. This CDR3 has 15 amino acids. The CDR3 loop is CASRPRGPSYNEQFF. Here the CDR3 DNA reads TGTGCCAGCAGGCCTAGGGGCCCCTCCTACAATGAGCAGTTCTTC.

The chain has TRBV19 and TRBJ2-1; perhaps TRBD2 as D (6 bases). The V end was cut by 5 bases, the J end by 7 bases, with 15 bases between. Germline V lookup: CDR1 LNHDA, CDR2 SQIVND (reference sequence). The length of the CDR3 is 14 residues. CDR3 sequence (DNA): TGTGCCAGTAGTGTCGGAGGGCCGAATAATGAGCAGTTCTTC. It encodes CASSVGGPNNEQFF.

The table lists this clonotype with many counts. The chain is built from TRBV3-1 and TRBJ1-2; the D is unclear. The CDR3 sequence is 11 residues long. V lost 4 bases and J lost 7, with 7 bases in between. Germline lookup yields CDR1 LGHDT and CDR2 YNNKEL (reference sequence). CDR3 amino acids: CASSRVGGYTF. The CDR3 nucleotides read TGTGCCAGCAGCCGCGTGGGTGGCTACACCTTC.

V usage is TRBV19 and J usage is TRBJ2-7, with 8 bases that match TRBD2. This CDR3 has 14 amino acids. CDR1 is LNHDA and CDR2 is SQIVND in the germline V gene (reference sequence). Trimming took 3 bases from V and 2 from J; bases not matched to a gene: 3. The CDR3: CASSISGATYEQYF. CDR3 in DNA: TGTGCCAGTAGTATTAGCGGGGCCACCTACGAGCAGTACTTC. The whole variable domain, filled in from reference TRBV19 and TRBJ2-7, reads DGGITQSPKYLFRKEGQNVTLSCEQNLNHDAMYWYRQDPGQGLRLIYYSQIVNDFQKGDIAEGYSVSREKKESFPLTVTSAQKNPTAFYLCASSISGATYEQYFGPGTRLTVT.